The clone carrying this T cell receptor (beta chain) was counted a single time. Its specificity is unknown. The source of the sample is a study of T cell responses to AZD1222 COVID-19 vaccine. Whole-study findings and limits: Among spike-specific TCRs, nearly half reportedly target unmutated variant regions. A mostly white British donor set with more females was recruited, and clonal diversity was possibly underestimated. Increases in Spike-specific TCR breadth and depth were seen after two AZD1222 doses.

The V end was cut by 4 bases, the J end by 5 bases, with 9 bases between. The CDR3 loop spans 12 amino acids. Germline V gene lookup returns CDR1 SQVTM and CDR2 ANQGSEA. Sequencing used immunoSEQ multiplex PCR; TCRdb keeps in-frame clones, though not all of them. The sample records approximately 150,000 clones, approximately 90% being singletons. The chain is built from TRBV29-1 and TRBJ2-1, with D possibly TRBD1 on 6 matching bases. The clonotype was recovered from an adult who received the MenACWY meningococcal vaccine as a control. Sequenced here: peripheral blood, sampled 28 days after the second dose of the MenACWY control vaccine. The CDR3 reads CSVGQADNEQFF. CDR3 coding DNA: TGCAGCGTTGGACAGGCCGACAATGAGCAGTTCTTC.